These 8 T cell receptor beta chains share one sample of origin, sequenced in a study of memory B cells and T cells in multiple sclerosis. After stimulus-free culture, autoproliferating CFSE-dim and non-proliferating CFSE-high T cells were sequenced separately. Cultures began with roughly 49 million CFSE-labeled PBMCs, unstimulated for roughly seven days, with replicate wells pooled. Some clones are missing from TCRdb's copy, which holds only in-frame ones; the method was immunoSEQ multiplex PCR. Of about 32,000 clones in the sample, roughly 83% are singletons; the top ten hold roughly 2.6%. The antigens for these receptors are not known. The sample was PBMCs from blood kept in culture. The origin of the receptors is a human donor with multiple sclerosis.

The V call is TRBV28, the J call TRBJ2-7, with D possibly being TRBD1 (5 bases). In germline, CDR1 is MDHEN, CDR2 SYDVKM. Trimming shortened V by 1 base and J by 5 bases, and 6 bases separated the two germline ends. This CDR3 is built from 12 residues. CDR3 in amino acids: CASSLSGHEQYF. In DNA, the CDR3 is TGTGCCAGCAGTTTATCAGGGCACGAGCAGTACTTC.

Here the CDR3 reads CASSYPRTSGGYEQYF. In nucleotides, the CDR3 is TGTGCCAGCAGTTACCCACGGACTAGCGGAGGCTACGAGCAGTACTTC. The chain carries TRBV6-5 and TRBJ2-7; 10 nucleotides align to TRBD2. The length of the CDR3 is 16 residues. Germline V gene data show CDR1 as MNHEY and CDR2 as SVGAGI. V shed 2 bases, J shed 3 bases, and the junction held 7 bases outside the gene matches.

This clone was picked up a small number of times. V usage is TRBV5-1 and J usage is TRBJ2-1; D remains unclear. V was trimmed by 3 bases and J by 1 base, leaving 8 bases between them. This CDR3 comprises 14 residues. The germline V gene has CDR1 SGHRS and CDR2 YFSETQ. The CDR3 region has the DNA TGCGCCAGCAGCTCGGGTGTATCCTACAATGAGCAGTTCTTC. The encoded protein is CASSSGVSYNEQFF.

The rearrangement uses TRBV5-1 and TRBJ1-1; TRBD1 matches 7 bases. J gave up 4 bases and V 4 bases, and 10 bases lay outside the gene matches. CDR1 is SGHRS and CDR2 is YFSETQ in the germline V gene. CDR3 length: 15 amino acids. The CDR3 sequence: CASSASYRGGTEAFF. The CDR3 bases are TGCGCCAGCAGCGCCAGTTACAGGGGAGGCACTGAAGCTTTCTTT. The entire variable domain, with the rest obtained from reference TRBV5-1 and TRBJ1-1, is as follows: KAGVTQTPRYLIKTRGQQVTLSCSPISGHRSVSWYQQTPGQGLQFLFEYFSETQRNKGNFPGRFSGRQFSNSRSEMNVSTLELGDSALYLCASSASYRGGTEAFFGQGTRLTVV.

In its sample, this clone was seen a few times. The chain uses TRBV9 and TRBJ1-1; D is possibly TRBD1 (5 bases). Trimming stripped 2 bases from V and 2 bases from J, with 13 bases between. This CDR3 region has 15 residues. From germline, CDR1 is SGDLS and CDR2 YYNGEE. CDR3 in amino acids: CASSVGGAGNTEAFF. CDR3 sequence (DNA): TGTGCCAGCAGCGTCGGAGGGGCGGGAAACACTGAAGCTTTCTTT.

The chain links TRBV4-1 to TRBJ2-3; D may be TRBD1 (5 bases). Germline CDR1 is MGHRA and CDR2 is YSYEKL. The CDR3 contains 15 residues. The V and J ends lost 0 bases and 0 bases respectively, with 7 bases between them. CDR3 in DNA: TGCGCCAGCAGCCAAGACGGACAAAGCACAGATACGCAGTATTTT. Its translation is CASSQDGQSTDTQYF.

The V and J genes are TRBV2 and TRBJ2-5, with TRBD2 matching 9 bases. Per germline, CDR1 SNHLY and CDR2 FYNNEI. J lost 5 bases, V lost 7 bases, and 8 bases had no gene match. This CDR3 region has 14 residues. The DNA for the CDR3 is TGTGCCAGCATCGCTAGCGGGACGGGGGAGACCCAGTACTTC. Residues: CASIASGTGETQYF.

The V gene is TRBV27, the J gene TRBJ1-1, with a possible D match to TRBD1 (5 bases). CDR3 length equals 13 residues. Trimming shortened V by 0 bases and J by 12 bases, and 14 bases separated the two germline ends. Germline CDR1 MNHEY, CDR2 SMNVEV (reference sequence). The DNA for the CDR3 is TGTGCCAGCAGTTTATCCGGGCGCAGGGAAACTTTCTTT. It codes for CASSLSGRRETFF.